This TCR beta chain was identified during a study of response to subunit inactivated influenza vaccine. This clonotype was found a few times. Germline CDR1 reads SGHDN; CDR2 reads FVKESK. The V end lost 4 bases, the J end lost 2 bases, and 15 bases lay between the germline ends. The length of the CDR3 is 15 residues. From the RT-PCR reads, TCRdb called clonotypes with MiXCR, one entry per CDR3 protein. This table holds about 650,000 distinct CDR3 sequences, around 13% found once. The sequence derives from a man aged 45-65 years who received an inactivated influenza vaccine. Here the sequenced sample was PBMCs from blood, taken 14 to 15 days before vaccination. This sequence joins TRBV14 and TRBJ2-7; a possible D gene is TRBD1 (5 bases). The CDR3 loop reads CASSRGRGLTYEQYF. In DNA form, the CDR3 reads TGTGCCAGCAGCCGCGGTAGGGGCCTTACCTACGAGCAGTACTTC.